The source of this TCR beta chain is a study of blood T cell repertoires in COVID-19. In the study overall: T cells, B-cell-depleted T cells, or PBMCs provided the cDNA or gDNA that served as material.

Patients in Seattle were enrolled during active infection, then followed longitudinally. Germline V gives CDR1 GTSNPN, CDR2 SVGIG (reference sequence). The ends lost 5 bases at V and 4 bases at J; junction bases unmatched: 6. CDR3 length equals 14 residues. In the study's own analysis: Amplifying reference gene primers gave estimates of nucleated cell counts. Generated by immunoSEQ multiplex PCR, the TCRdb table keeps only in-frame clones and is missing some. V, J and clone size were drawn from that table, and D and trimming were deduced from the DNA. The sample has approximately 250,000 clones, 70% to 90% seen once.

The V and J genes are TRBV30 and TRBJ2-3; 10 positions agree with TRBD2. The specimen sequenced was peripheral blood. This TCR was sampled from a woman in her fifties or sixties with COVID-19, enrolled during active disease. In nucleotides, the CDR3 is TGTGCCTGGGTTAGCGGGAGGCGCGCAGATACGCAGTATTTT. Protein sequence: CAWVSGRRADTQYF.